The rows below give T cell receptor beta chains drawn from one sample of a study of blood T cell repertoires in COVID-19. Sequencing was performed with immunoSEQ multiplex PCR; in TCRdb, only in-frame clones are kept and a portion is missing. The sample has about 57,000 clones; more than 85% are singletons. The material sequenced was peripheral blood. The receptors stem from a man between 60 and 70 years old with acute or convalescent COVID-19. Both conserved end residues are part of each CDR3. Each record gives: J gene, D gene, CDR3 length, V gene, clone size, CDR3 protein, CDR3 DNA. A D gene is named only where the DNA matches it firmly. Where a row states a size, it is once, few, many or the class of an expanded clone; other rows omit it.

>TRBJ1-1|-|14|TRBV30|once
CAWSVRQGDSEAFF
TGTGCCTGGAGTGTAAGGCAGGGTGACTCTGAAGCTTTCTTT
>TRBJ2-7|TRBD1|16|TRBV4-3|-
CASSQGFGTGAYEQYF
TGCGCCAGCAGCCAAGGCTTTGGGACAGGAGCCTACGAGCAGTACTTC
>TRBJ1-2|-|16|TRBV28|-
CASSPPMGGPENGYTF
TGTGCCAGCAGTCCGCCTATGGGGGGACCGGAGAATGGCTACACCTTC
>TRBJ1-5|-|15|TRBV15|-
CATSRDPTGLQPQHF
TGTGCCACCAGCAGAGATCCGACAGGTTTACAGCCCCAGCATTTT
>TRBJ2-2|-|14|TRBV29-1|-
CSVDSVSAAGELFF
TGCAGCGTTGATTCCGTTAGCGCCGCCGGGGAGCTGTTTTTT
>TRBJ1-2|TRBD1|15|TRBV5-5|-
CASSSGTGARYGYTF
TGTGCCAGCAGCTCCGGGACAGGGGCTCGCTATGGCTACACCTTC
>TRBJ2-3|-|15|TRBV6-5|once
CASSYQRTSTDTQYF
TGTGCCAGCAGTTACCAAAGAACTAGTACGGATACGCAGTATTTT
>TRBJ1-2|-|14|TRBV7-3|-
CASSLQTGNYGYTF
TGTGCCAGCAGCCTCCAGACGGGGAACTATGGCTACACCTTC
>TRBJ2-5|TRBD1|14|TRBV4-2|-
CASSHTGEGETQYF
TGTGCCAGCAGCCATACAGGGGAAGGAGAGACCCAGTACTTC
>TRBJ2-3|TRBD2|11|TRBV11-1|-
CASSRAGVQYF
TGTGCCAGCAGCCGGGCGGGGGTTCAGTATTTT
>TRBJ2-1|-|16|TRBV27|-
CASSIISGRPYNEQFF
TGTGCCAGCAGCATTATAAGTGGGAGACCCTACAATGAGCAGTTCTTC
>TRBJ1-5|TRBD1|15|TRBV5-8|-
CASRGGQDRYQPQHF
TGTGCCAGCAGGGGGGGACAGGACCGATATCAGCCCCAGCATTTT
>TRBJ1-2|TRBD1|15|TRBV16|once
CASSQLGQGALGYTF
TGTGCCAGCAGCCAATTGGGACAGGGGGCTCTCGGCTACACCTTC
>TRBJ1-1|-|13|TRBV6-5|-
CASSYSTELEAFF
TGTGCCAGCAGTTACTCGACGGAGCTTGAAGCTTTCTTT
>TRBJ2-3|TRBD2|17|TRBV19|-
CASSPGLAGGRTDTQYF
TGTGCCAGTAGTCCCGGACTAGCGGGGGGACGCACAGATACGCAGTATTTT
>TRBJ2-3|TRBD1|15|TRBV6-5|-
CASSPDRGGTDTQYF
TGTGCCAGCAGCCCCGACAGGGGAGGAACAGATACGCAGTATTTT
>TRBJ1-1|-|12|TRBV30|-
CAWSVVGVEAFF
TGTGCCTGGAGTGTAGTAGGGGTCGAAGCTTTCTTT
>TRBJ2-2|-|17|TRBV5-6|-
CASSLTDRPTNTGELFF
TGTGCCAGCAGCTTGACCGACAGACCTACGAACACCGGGGAGCTGTTTTTT